This T cell receptor beta chain was retrieved from a study of T cell responses to AZD1222 COVID-19 vaccine. Overall study findings and caveats: White British donors predominated, females outnumbered males, and clonal diversity was possibly underestimated.

The CDR3 has 14 residues. V shed 1 base and J shed 4 bases, with 12 bases lying between them. Germline V CDR1 and CDR2: SGDLS, YYNGEE. The repertoire was sequenced with immunoSEQ multiplex PCR; TCRdb's copy has only in-frame clones and lacks some. Of approximately 170,000 clones listed, roughly 94% are singletons. It was second doses at about 4 or about 12 weeks that were pooled. Comment on this clone: Its antigen remains unidentified.

This specimen was peripheral blood, taken 28 days after the second AZD1222 dose. The TCR originated in an adult who received the AZD1222 COVID-19 vaccine. This chain uses TRBV9 with TRBJ2-7; D is perhaps TRBD2 (5 bases). The CDR3 is CASSVNAEGYEQYF. The DNA for the CDR3 is TGTGCCAGCAGCGTAAACGCAGAGGGATACGAGCAGTACTTC.